This T cell receptor (beta chain) stems from a study of blood T cell repertoires in COVID-19. At the level of the study: Whether acute or convalescent, the COVID-19 samples came from the United States, Italy and Spain.

CDR1 and CDR2 from the germline V gene are SGHAT and FQDESV (reference sequence). CDR3 length: 14 residues. V was trimmed by 7 bases and J by 9 bases, leaving 19 bases between them. Clones were sequenced by immunoSEQ multiplex PCR, and TCRdb holds only the in-frame ones, with some missing. The data show around 380,000 clones, with roughly 86% seen just once and 1.1% held by the top ten. The J gene is TRBJ2-1, the V gene TRBV11-1, with D maybe TRBD1 (8 bases). The sample was peripheral blood. This clonotype was sampled from a human donor with acute or convalescent COVID-19. The donor label of this sample is uncertain. The CDR3 DNA follows: TGTGCCAGCACCGTACAGGGGGGGATCGGTGAGCAGTTCTTC. It translates to CASTVQGGIGEQFF.